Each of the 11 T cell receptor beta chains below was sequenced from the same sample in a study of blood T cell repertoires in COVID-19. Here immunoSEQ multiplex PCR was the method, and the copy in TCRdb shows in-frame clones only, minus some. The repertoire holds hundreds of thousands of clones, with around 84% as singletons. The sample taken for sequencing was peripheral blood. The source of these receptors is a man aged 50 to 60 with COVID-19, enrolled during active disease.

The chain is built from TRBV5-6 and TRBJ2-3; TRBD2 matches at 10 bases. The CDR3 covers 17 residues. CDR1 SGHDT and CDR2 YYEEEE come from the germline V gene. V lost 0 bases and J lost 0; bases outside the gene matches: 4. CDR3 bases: TGTGCCAGCAGCTTGGTAGGACTAGCGGCCAGCACAGATACGCAGTATTTT. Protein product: CASSLVGLAASTDTQYF.

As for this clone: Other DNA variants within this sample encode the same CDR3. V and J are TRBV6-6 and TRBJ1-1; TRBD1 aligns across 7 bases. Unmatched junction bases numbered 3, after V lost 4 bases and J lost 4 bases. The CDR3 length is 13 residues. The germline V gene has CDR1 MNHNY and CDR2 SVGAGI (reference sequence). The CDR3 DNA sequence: TGTGCCAGCAGTTTCCAGGGGGGCACTGAAGCTTTCTTT. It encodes CASSFQGGTEAFF.

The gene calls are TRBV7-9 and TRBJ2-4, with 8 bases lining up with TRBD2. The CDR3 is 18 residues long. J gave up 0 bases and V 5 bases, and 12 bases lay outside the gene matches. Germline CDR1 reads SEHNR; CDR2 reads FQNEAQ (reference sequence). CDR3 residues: CASSPGGGGLRAKNIQYF. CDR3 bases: TGTGCCAGCAGCCCGGGGGGCGGGGGGCTACGAGCCAAAAACATTCAGTACTTC.

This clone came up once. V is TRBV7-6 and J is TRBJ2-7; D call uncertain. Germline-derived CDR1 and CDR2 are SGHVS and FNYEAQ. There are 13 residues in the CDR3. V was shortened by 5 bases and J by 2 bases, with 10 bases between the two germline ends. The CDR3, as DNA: TGTGCCAGCAGCCACGACTCAACCTACGAGCAGTACTTC. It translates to CASSHDSTYEQYF. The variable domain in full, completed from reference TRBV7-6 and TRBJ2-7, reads GAGVSQSPRYKVTKRGQDVALRCDPISGHVSLYWYRQALGQGPEFLTYFNYEAQQDKSGLPNDRFSAERPEGSISTLTIQRTEQRDSAMYRCASSHDSTYEQYFGPGTRLTVT.

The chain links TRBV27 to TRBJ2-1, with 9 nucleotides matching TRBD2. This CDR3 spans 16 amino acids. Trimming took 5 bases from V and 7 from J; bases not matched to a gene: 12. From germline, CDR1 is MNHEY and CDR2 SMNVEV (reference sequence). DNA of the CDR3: TGTGCCAGCAGTATACTACCCGGGACTAGCTTTAATGAGCAGTTCTTC. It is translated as CASSILPGTSFNEQFF.

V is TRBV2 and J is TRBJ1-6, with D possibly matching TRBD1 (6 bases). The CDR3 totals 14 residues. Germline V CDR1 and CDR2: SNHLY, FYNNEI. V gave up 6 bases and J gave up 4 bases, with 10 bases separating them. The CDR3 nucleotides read TGTGCCAGCAGAGACAGGAGATATAATTCACCCCTCCACTTT. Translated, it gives CASRDRRYNSPLHF.

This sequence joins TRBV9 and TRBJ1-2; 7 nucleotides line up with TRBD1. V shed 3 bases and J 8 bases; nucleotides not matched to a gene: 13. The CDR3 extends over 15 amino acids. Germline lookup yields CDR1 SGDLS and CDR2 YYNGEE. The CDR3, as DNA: TGTGCCAGCAGCGCGGGGGACAGAGGGCCGGAAGGCTACACCTTC. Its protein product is CASSAGDRGPEGYTF. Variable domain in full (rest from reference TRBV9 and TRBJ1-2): DSGVTQTPKHLITATGQRVTLRCSPRSGDLSVYWYQQSLDQGLQFLIQYYNGEERAKGNILERFSAQQFPDLHSELNLSSLELGDSALYFCASSAGDRGPEGYTFGSGTRLTVV.

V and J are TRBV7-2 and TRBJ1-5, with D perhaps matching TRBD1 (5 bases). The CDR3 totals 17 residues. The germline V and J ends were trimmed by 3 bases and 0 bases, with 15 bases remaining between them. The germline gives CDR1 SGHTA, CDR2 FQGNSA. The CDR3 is CASSLGARTYSNQPQHF. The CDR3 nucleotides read TGTGCCAGCAGCTTGGGCGCCAGGACATATAGCAATCAGCCCCAGCATTTT.

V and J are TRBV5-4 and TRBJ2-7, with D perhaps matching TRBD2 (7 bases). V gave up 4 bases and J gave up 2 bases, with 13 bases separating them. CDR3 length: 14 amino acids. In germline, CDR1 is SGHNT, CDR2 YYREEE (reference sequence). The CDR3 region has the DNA TGTGCCAGCAGCACCGGGGGGCTCACCTACGAGCAGTACTTC. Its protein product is CASSTGGLTYEQYF.

In DNA, the CDR3 is TGTGCCAGCAGGGCACCGGGACAGAAAAACTATGGCTACACCTTC. This sequence encodes CASRAPGQKNYGYTF. This chain connects TRBV2 to TRBJ1-2, with 7 bases that match TRBD1. Germline V gene data show CDR1 as SNHLY and CDR2 as FYNNEI. CDR3 length equals 15 residues. V shed 6 bases and J 2 bases; nucleotides not matched to a gene: 9.

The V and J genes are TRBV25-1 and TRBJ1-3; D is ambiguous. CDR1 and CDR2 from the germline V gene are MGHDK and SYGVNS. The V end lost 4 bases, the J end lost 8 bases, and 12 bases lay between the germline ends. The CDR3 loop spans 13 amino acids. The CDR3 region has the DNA TGTGCCAGCAGTGCAACCCCCCAGGACACCATATATTTT. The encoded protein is CASSATPQDTIYF.